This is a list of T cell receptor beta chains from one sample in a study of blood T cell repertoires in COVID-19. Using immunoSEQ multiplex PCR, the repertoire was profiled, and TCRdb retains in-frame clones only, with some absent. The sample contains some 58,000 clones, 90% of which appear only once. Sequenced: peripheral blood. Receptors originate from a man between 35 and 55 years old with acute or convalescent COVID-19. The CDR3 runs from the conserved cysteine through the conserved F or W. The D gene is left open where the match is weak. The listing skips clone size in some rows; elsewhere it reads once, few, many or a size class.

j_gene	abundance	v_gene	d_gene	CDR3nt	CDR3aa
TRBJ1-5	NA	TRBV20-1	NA	TGCAGTGCTAGCAGTCAGCCCCAGCATTTT	CSASSQPQHF
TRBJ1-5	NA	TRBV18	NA	TGTGCCAGCTCACCAGTAGAGAGCAATCAGCCCCAGCATTTT	CASSPVESNQPQHF
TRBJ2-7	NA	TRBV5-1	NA	TGCGCCAGCAGCTTGGATGCAGGAGGGAGGTACGAGCAGTACTTC	CASSLDAGGRYEQYF
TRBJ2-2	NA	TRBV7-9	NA	TGTGCCAGCAGCTTAAGTGGCCCAGGAAGCGGGGAGCTGTTTTTT	CASSLSGPGSGELFF
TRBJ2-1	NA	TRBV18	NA	TGTGCCAGCTCAGCGAGCTTCAATGAGCAGTTCTTC	CASSASFNEQFF
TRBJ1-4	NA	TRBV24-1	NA	TGTGCCACCAGTGATTGGACAGTAGCAACTAATGAAAAACTGTTTTTT	CATSDWTVATNEKLFF
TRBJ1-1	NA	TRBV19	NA	TGTGCCAGTAGTATAGATCCAGGGCCAACAGCTTTCTTT	CASSIDPGPTAFF
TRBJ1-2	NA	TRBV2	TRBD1	TGTGCCAGCACCAGGACAGGGGGCGCTGGCTATGGCTACACCTTC	CASTRTGGAGYGYTF
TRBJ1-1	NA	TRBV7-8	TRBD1	TGTGCCAGCAGCTCGACAGGGGCCAACATGAACACTGAAGCTTTCTTT	CASSSTGANMNTEAFF
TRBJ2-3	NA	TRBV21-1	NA	TGTGCCAGCAGCATCCGGACAGCGCAAGGCACAGATACGCAGTATTTT	CASSIRTAQGTDTQYF
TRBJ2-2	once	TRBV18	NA	TGTGCCAGCTCACTCCGCGGGGAGCTGTTTTTT	CASSLRGELFF
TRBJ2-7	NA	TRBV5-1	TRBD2	TGCGCCAGCAGCTTGGGACTAGCGGGGGTTGCCTGGGAGCAGTACTTC	CASSLGLAGVAWEQYF
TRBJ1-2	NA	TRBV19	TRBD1	TGTGCCAGTAGTAGGACAGGGGAAAACTATGGCTACACCTTC	CASSRTGENYGYTF
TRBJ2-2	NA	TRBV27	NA	TGTGCCAGCAGTTTAAGGGGAACCGGGGAGCTGTTTTTT	CASSLRGTGELFF
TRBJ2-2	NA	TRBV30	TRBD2	TGTGCCTGGAGTCGGGGGGACGGGGAGCTGTTTTTT	CAWSRGDGELFF
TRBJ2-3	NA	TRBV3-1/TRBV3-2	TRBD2	TGTGCCAGCAGCCTGGGACTAGCGGGAGGGCCAGATACGCAGTATTTT	CASSLGLAGGPDTQYF
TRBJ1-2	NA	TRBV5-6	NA	TGTGCCAGCAGCCCAAGCCCTCAGGGCTCTGGCTACACCTTC	CASSPSPQGSGYTF
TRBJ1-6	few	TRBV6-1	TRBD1	TGTGCCAGCAGTGAAGAAGGGGGCGCGGGTAATTCACCCCTCCACTTT	CASSEEGGAGNSPLHF
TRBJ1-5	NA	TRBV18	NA	TGTGCCAGCTCACCAGCCAGGTCTAGCAATCAGCCCCAGCATTTT	CASSPARSSNQPQHF
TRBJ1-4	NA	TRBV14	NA	TGTGCCAGCAGCCAATCTACGAGCCGGGGGCTGTTTTTT	CASSQSTSRGLFF
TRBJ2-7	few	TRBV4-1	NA	TGCGCCAGCAGCGCGAACAGGGACATTCTCCGCGGGCAGTACTTC	CASSANRDILRGQYF
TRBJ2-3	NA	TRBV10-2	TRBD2	TGCGCCAGCTCCTATCGATCCGCCGTCGGGGGGGGCACAGATACGCAGTATTTT	CASSYRSAVGGGTDTQYF
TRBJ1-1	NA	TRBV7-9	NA	TGTGCCAGCAGCCCGTCAGGGGACAAAAAAGCTTTCTTT	CASSPSGDKKAFF
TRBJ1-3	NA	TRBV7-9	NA	TGTGCCAGCAGCCCATCGCCCAGGAAAGGAAACACCATATATTTT	CASSPSPRKGNTIYF
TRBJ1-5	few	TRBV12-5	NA	TGTGCTAGTGGGGGGGGAGGCAATCAGCCCCAGCATTTT	CASGGGGNQPQHF
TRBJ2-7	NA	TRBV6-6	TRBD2	TGTGCCAGCAGGGCAACTAGCGGGTCCTACGAGCAGTACTTC	CASRATSGSYEQYF
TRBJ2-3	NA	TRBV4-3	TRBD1	TGCGCCAGCAGCCAAACCCTCGACAGGGGGGCCTCAGATACGCAGTATTTT	CASSQTLDRGASDTQYF
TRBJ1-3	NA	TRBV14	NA	TGTGCCAGCAGCAATGGAGGTCGGAGCTCTGGAAACACCATATATTTT	CASSNGGRSSGNTIYF
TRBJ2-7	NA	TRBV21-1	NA	TGTGCCAGCCTAAGACAGGGACGGCGATACGAGCAGTACTTC	CASLRQGRRYEQYF
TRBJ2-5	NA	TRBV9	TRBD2	TGTGCCAGCAGCGTCGGGACTAGCGGCCTTTCAGAGACCCAGTACTTC	CASSVGTSGLSETQYF
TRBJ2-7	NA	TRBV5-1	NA	TGCGCCAGCAGCTTGGAATTTGGTCAGACTACCTACGAGCAGTACTTC	CASSLEFGQTTYEQYF
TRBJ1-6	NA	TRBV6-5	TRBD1	TGTGCCAGCAGTTTTCGGACAGGGGGTGAGGCACCCCTCCACTTT	CASSFRTGGEAPLHF
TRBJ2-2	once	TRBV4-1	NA	TGCGCCAGCAGCCAAGGTCCTCGCGGCACCGGGGAGCTGTTTTTT	CASSQGPRGTGELFF
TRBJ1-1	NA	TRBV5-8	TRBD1	TGTGCCAGCAGCGCCCGGGACAGGGCGGCATTGAACACTGAAGCTTTCTTT	CASSARDRAALNTEAFF
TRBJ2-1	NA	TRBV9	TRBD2	TGTGCCAGCAGCGTCCTGGGACTAGCGGGAGGAGATGAGCAGTTCTTC	CASSVLGLAGGDEQFF
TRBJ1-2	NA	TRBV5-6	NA	TGTGCCAGCAGCCCCCCGGGACACGGTGGCTACACCTTC	CASSPPGHGGYTF
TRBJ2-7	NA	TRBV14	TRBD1	TGTGCCAGCAGCCCAGGACAGGACGGGTCTAGGTACGAGCAGTACTTC	CASSPGQDGSRYEQYF
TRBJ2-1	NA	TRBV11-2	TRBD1	TGTGCCAGCAGCTTAGAACAGGGGTCATCCTACAATGAGCAGTTCTTC	CASSLEQGSSYNEQFF
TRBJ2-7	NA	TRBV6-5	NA	TGTGCCAGCAGTTTCTCTACTTATTACGAGCAGTACTTC	CASSFSTYYEQYF
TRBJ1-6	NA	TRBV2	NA	TGTGCCAGCCGACCGGGAGGTTCACCCCTCCACTTT	CASRPGGSPLHF
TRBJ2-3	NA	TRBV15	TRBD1	TGTGCCACAGAGGACAGGGAGGGCACAGATACGCAGTATTTT	CATEDREGTDTQYF
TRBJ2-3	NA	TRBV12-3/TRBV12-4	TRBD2	TGTGCCAGCAAAGCGGGGCTCACAGATACGCAGTATTTT	CASKAGLTDTQYF
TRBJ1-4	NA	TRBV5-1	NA	TGCGCCAGCAGCTTCCAGGCCAACACCGCAACTAATGAAAAACTGTTTTTT	CASSFQANTATNEKLFF
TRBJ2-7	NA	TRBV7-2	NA	TGTGCCAGCAGCCCGCGCCTCGAGACAGGGGAGGGGCAGTACTTC	CASSPRLETGEGQYF
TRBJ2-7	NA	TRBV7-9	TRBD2	TGTGCCAGCAGCTCCTGGGAGGGTAACTACGAGCAGTACTTC	CASSSWEGNYEQYF
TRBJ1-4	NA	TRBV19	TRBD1	TGTGCCAGGCCTGACAGGGGGCAGAAAGAGGCAACTAATGAAAAACTGTTTTTT	CARPDRGQKEATNEKLFF
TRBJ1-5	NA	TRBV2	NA	TGTGCCAGCCAAAAGGGTGGGGAGGGTCAGCCCCAGCATTTT	CASQKGGEGQPQHF
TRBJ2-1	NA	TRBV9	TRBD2	TGTGCCAGCAGCGGGACTAGCGGGAGTATTGAGCAGTTCTTC	CASSGTSGSIEQFF
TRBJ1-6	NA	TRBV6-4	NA	TGTGCCAGGGAGGAGTACAGGGACGGTTCACCCCTCCACTTT	CAREEYRDGSPLHF
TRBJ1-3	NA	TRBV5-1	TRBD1	TGCGCCAGCAGCTTGGGGGCAGGGGGCTCTGGAAACACCATATATTTT	CASSLGAGGSGNTIYF
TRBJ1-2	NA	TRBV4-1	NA	TGCGCCAGCAGCCAAGTAGGGGGGGCGTGGGGCTACACCTTC	CASSQVGGAWGYTF
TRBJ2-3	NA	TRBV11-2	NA	TGTGCCAGCAGCTTAGTTGGCGGGAGCACAGATACGCAGTATTTT	CASSLVGGSTDTQYF
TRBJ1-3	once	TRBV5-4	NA	TGTGCCAGCAGCTTGGAGCCCATAGGGAGCTCTGGAAACACCATATATTTT	CASSLEPIGSSGNTIYF
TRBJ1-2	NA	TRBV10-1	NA	TGCGCCAGCAGTGAGTCTGGACAAGCTAACTATGGCTACACCTTC	CASSESGQANYGYTF
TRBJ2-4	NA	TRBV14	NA	TGTGCCAGCAGCTCAGTACGGGGGTCAGCCAAAAACATTCAGTACTTC	CASSSVRGSAKNIQYF
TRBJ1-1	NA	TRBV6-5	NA	TGTGCCAGCACCCCGGGGGGCCGCGAAGCTTTCTTT	CASTPGGREAFF
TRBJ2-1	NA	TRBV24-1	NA	TGTGCCACCACCACCCCGGGCGGGACCGCCTACAATGAGCAGTTCTTC	CATTTPGGTAYNEQFF
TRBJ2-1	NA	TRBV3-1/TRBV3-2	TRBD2	TGTGCCAGCAGCCAAGTAATTAGCGGGGGATACAATGAGCAGTTCTTC	CASSQVISGGYNEQFF